This T cell receptor (beta chain) was profiled in a study of blood T cell repertoires in COVID-19. Overall study: Samples came from the United States, Italy and Spain, spanning acute and convalescent COVID-19. T cells, B-cell-depleted T cells, or PBMCs supplied cDNA or gDNA.

The germline V gene has CDR1 LNHNV and CDR2 YYDKDF (reference sequence). Trimming cost V 0 bases and J 6 bases; bases outside gene matches: 9. This CDR3 has 17 residues. This clone has only a few counts. Authors' processing steps: Estimates of nucleated cell counts were drawn from the amplification of reference gene primers. Data came from immunoSEQ multiplex PCR; TCRdb stores just in-frame clones and leaves some out. That table is the source of V, J and clone size, and D and trimming were worked out from the DNA. The sample has over 140,000 clones, 75% to 85% seen once. The sequenced sample consisted of peripheral blood. This chain uses TRBV15 with TRBJ2-1; the match to TRBD2 covers 9 bases. The receptor comes from a woman aged 80 or over with active or convalescent COVID-19. CDR3 loop: CATSRDRGLASINEQFF. The CDR3 DNA reads as TGTGCCACCAGCAGAGATCGAGGACTAGCGTCTATCAATGAGCAGTTCTTC.